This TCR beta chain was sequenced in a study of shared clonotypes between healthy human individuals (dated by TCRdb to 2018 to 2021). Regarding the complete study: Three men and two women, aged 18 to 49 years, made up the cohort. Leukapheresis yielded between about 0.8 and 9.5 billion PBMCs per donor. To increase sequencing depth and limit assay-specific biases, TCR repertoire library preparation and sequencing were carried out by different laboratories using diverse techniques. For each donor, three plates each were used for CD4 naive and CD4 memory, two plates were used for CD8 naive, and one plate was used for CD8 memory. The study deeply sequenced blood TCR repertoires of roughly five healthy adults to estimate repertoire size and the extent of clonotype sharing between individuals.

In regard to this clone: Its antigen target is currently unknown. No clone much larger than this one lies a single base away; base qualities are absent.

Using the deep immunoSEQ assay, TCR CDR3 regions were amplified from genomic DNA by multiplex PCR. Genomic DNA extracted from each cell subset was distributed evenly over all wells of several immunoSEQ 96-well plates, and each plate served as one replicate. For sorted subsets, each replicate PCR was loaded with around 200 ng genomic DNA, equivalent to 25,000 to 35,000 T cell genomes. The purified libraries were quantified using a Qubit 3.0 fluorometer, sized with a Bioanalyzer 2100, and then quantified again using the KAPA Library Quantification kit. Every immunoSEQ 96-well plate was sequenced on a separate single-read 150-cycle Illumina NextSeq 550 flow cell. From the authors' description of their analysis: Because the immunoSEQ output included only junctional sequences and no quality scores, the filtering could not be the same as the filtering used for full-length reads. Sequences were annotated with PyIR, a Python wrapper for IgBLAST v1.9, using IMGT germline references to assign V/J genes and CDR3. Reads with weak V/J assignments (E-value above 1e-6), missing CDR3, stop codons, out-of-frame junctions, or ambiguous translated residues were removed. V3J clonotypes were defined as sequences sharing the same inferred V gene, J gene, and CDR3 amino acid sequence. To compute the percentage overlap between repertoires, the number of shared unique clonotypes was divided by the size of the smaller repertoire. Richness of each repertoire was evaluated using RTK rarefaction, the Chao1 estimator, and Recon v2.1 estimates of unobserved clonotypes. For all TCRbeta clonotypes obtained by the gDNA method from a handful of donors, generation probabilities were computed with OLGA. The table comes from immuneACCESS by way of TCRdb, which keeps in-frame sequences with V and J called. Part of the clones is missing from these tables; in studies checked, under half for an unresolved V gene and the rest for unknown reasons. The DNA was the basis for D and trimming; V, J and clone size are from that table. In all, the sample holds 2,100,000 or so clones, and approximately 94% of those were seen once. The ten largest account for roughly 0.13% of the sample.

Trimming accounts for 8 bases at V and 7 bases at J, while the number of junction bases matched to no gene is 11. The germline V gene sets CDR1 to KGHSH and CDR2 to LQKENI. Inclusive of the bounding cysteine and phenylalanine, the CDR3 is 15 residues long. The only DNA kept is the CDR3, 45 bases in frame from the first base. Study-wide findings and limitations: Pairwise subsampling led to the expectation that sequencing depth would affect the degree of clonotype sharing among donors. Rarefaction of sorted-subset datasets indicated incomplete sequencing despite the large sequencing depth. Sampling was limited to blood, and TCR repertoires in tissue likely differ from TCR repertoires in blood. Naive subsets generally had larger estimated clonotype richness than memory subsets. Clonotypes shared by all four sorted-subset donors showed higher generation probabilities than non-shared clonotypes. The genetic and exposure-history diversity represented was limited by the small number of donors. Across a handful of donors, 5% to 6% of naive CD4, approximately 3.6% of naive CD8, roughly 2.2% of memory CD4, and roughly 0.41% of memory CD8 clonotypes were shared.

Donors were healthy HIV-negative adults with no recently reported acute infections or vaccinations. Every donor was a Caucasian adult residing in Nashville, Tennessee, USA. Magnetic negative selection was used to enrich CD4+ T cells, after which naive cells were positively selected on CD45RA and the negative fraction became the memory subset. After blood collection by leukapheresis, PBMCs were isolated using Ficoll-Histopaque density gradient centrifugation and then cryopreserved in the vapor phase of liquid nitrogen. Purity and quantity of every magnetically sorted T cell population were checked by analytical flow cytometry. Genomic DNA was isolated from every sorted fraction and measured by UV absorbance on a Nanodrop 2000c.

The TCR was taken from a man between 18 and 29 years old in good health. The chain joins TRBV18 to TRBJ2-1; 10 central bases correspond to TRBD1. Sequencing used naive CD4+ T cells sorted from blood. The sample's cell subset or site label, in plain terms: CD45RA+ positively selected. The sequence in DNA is TGTGCCAGCCTTCCGGGACAGGGGTCTTGGAATGAGCAGTTCTTC. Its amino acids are CASLPGQGSWNEQFF.